This T cell receptor beta chain was recorded in a study of OX40 agonist ivuxolimab in advanced cancers. Turning to the study itself: A mean age of approximately 58 years, range roughly 23 to 85, was recorded, and 70% to 85% were male. Three individuals attained partial responses, comprising one hepatocellular carcinoma case and two cutaneous melanoma cases. Study-wide findings and caveats: At 0.1 to 3.0 mg/kg and by week 6, clonal expansion occurred in CD4+ and CD8+ blood T cells.

Generated by immunoSEQ multiplex PCR, the TCRdb table keeps only in-frame clones and is missing some. This sample yields more than 35,000 clones, of which over 75% are seen a single time; roughly a quarter belongs to the top ten. In the case of this clone: The antigen remains unidentified.

Material: CD4+ or CD8+ T cells sorted from blood, obtained in a trial of the OX40 agonist ivuxolimab. The receptor was isolated from an adult with an advanced solid tumor such as melanoma, head and neck, liver or kidney cancer.

The CDR3 is CASSVRGGDGRNEKLFF. The CDR3 DNA follows: TGTGCCAGCAGCGTAAGAGGGGGGGACGGACGGAATGAAAAACTGTTTTTT. The chain combines TRBV9 with TRBJ1-4, with a tentative D call TRBD1 (6 bases). The CDR3 runs to 17 residues. Germline V gene sequence: CDR1 SGDLS, CDR2 YYNGEE. V shed 1 base and J shed 5 bases, with 18 bases lying between them.